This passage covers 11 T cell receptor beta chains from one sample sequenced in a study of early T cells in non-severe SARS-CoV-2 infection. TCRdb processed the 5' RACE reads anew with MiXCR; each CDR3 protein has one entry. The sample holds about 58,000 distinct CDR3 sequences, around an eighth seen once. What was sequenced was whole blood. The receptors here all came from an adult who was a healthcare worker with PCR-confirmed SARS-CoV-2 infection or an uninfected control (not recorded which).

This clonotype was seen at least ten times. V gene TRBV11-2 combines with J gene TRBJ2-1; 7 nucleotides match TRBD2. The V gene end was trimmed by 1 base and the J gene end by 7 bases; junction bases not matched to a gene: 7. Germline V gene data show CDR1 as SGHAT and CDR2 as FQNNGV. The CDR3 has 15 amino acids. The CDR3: CASSLVRDYLNEQFF. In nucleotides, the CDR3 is TGTGCCAGCAGCTTAGTACGGGACTACCTAAATGAGCAGTTCTTC.

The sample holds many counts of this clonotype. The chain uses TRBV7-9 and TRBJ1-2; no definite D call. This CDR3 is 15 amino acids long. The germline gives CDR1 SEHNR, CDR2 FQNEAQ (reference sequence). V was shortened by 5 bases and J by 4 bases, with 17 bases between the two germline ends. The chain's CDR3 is CASSPPGRSGYGYTF. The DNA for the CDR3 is TGTGCCAGCAGCCCCCCCGGCAGGTCTGGCTATGGCTACACCTTC.

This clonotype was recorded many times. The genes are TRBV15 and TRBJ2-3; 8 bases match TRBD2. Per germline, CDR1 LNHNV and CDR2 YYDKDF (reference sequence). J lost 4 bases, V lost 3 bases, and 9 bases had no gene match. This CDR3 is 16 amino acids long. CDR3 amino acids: CATSRGLVGVADTQYF. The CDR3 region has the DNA TGTGCCACCAGCAGGGGACTAGTGGGTGTCGCAGATACGCAGTATTTT.

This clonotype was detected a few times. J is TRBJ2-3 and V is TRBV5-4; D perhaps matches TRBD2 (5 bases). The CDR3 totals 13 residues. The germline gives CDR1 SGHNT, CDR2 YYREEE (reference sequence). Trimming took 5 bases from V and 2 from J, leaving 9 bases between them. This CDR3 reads CASSTDYTDTQYF. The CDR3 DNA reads TGTGCCAGCAGTACTGACTACACAGATACGCAGTATTTT.

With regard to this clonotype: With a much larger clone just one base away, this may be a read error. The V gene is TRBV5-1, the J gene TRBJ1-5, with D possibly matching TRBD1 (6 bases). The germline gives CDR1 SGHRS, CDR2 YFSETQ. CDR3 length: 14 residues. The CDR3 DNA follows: TGCGCCAGCGGCTTAGGCGGGGGCGAAAAGCCCCAGCATTTT. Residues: CASGLGGGEKPQHF.

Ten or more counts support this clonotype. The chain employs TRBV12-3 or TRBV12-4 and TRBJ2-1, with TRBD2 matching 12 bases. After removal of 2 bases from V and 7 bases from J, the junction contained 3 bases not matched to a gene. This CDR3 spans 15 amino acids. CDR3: CASSLSLAGGNEQFF. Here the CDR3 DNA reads TGTGCCAGCAGTTTAAGCCTAGCGGGAGGGAATGAGCAGTTCTTC.

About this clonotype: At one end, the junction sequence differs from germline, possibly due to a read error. The CDR3 region is CSARGGTSGWNEQFF. The CDR3 nucleotides are TGCAGTGCAAGAGGAGGGACTAGCGGATGGAATGAGCAGTTCTTC. The J gene is TRBJ2-1, the V gene TRBV20-1, with 11 bases fitting TRBD2. Looked up from germline, CDR1 is DFQATT and CDR2 is SNEGSKA (reference sequence). The CDR3 runs to 15 residues.

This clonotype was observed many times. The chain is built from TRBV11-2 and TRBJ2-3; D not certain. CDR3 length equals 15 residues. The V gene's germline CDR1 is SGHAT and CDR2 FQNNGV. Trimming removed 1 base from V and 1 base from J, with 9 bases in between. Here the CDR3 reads CASSLVYRGTDTQYF. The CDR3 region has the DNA TGTGCCAGCAGCTTAGTATATCGGGGCACAGATACGCAGTATTTT. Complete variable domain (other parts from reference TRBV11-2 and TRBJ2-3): EAGVAQSPRYKIIEKRQSVAFWCNPISGHATLYWYQQILGQGPKLLIQFQNNGVVDDSQLPKDRFSAERLKGVDSTLKIQPAKLEDSAVYLCASSLVYRGTDTQYFGPGTRLTVL.

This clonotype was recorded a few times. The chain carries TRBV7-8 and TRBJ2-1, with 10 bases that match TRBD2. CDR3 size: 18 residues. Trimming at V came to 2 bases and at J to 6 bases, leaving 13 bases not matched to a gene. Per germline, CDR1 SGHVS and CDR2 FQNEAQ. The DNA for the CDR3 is TGTGCCAGCAGCTTATCCAGGGGGGTACTAGCGGGACCCAATGAGCAGTTCTTC. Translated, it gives CASSLSRGVLAGPNEQFF.

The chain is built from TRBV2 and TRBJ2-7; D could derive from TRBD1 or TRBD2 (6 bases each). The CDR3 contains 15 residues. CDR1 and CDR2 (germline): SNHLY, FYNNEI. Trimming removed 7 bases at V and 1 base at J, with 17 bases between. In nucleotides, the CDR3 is TGTGCCAGCATTTCGGGGGCGGGAAAATCCTACGAGCAGTACTTC. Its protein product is CASISGAGKSYEQYF.

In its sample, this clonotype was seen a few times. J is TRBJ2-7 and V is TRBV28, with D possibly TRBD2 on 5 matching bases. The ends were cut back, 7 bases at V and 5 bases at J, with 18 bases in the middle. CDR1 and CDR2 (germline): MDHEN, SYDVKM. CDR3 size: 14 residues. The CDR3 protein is CASTGGLTGHEQYF. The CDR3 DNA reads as TGTGCCAGCACAGGAGGACTGACTGGCCACGAGCAGTACTTC.